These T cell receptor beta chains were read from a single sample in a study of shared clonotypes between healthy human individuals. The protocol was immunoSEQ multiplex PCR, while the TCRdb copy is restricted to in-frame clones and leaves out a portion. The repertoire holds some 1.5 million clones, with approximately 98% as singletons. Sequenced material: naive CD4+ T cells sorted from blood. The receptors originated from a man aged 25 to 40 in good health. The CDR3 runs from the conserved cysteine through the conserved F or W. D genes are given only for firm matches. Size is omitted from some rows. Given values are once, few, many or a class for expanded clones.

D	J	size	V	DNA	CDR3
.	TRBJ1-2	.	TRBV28	TGTGCCAGCAGTGCACAGGGCACTGCCTTTAACTATGGCTACACCTTC	CASSAQGTAFNYGYTF
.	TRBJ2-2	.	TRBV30	TGTGCCTGGAGGAAGGCCGCCGGGGAGCTGTTTTTT	CAWRKAAGELFF
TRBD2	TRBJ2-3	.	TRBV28	TGTGCCAGCAGTGGCGGGAGACGCACAGATACGCAGTATTTT	CASSGGRRTDTQYF
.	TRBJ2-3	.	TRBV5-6	TGTGCCAGCAGCTCGGACAGCGACACAGATACGCAGTATTTT	CASSSDSDTDTQYF
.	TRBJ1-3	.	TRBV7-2	TGTGCCAGCACCGCTCCCCGACAAGCCTCTGGAAACACCATATATTTT	CASTAPRQASGNTIYF
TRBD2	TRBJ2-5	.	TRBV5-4	TGTGCCAGCAGCTTGGTACTAGCGGGAGTAGGCGAGACCCAGTACTTC	CASSLVLAGVGETQYF
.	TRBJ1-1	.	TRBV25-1	TGTGCCAGCAGTGAACAGCTGAACACTGAAGCTTTCTTT	CASSEQLNTEAFF
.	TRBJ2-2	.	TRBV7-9	TGTGCCAGCAGCTCGCCGGGACAAAACACCGGGGAGCTGTTTTTT	CASSSPGQNTGELFF
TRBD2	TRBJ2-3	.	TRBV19	TGTGCCAGTAGCACCCCCAGCGGGAGGACCACAGATACGCAGTATTTT	CASSTPSGRTTDTQYF
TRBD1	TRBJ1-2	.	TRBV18	TGTGCCAGCTCAGCGGGGACAGTACGTGGCTACACCTTC	CASSAGTVRGYTF
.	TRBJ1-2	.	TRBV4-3	TGCGCCAGCAGCCAAGGAAGGTCGGAGTGGGATGGCTACACCTTC	CASSQGRSEWDGYTF
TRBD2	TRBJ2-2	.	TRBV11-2	TGTGCCAGCAGCTTCTATAGCGGGAGGGCCGGCACCGGGGAGCTGTTTTTT	CASSFYSGRAGTGELFF
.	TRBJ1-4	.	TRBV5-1	TGCGCCAGCAGCTTGGCCGAAGGGGGTGAAAAACTGTTTTTT	CASSLAEGGEKLFF
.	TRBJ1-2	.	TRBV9	TGTGCCAGCAGCGTAGACCCCCGTGGGGGCGGGTATGGCTACACCTTC	CASSVDPRGGGYGYTF
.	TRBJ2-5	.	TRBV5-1	TGCGCCAGCAGCTTGGGACGGGCCCCGGAGACCCAGTACTTC	CASSLGRAPETQYF
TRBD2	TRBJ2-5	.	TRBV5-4	TGTGCCAGCAGTAAGTCGGGGAAGCGGGGAGAGACCCAGTACTTC	CASSKSGKRGETQYF
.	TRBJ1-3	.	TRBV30	TGTGCCTGGAGAATACCCGGGCCAGACACCATATATTTT	CAWRIPGPDTIYF
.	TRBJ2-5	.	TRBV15	TGTGCCACCAGCCACCAAGAGACCCAGTACTTC	CATSHQETQYF
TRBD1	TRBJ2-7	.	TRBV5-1	TGCGCCAGCAGCCGGGACAGTGGAGTCCACGAGCAGTACTTC	CASSRDSGVHEQYF
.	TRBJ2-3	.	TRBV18	TGTGCCAGCTCTCTACTCCCCCCGGGAAGCACAGATACGCAGTATTTT	CASSLLPPGSTDTQYF
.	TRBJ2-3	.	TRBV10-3	TGTGCCATCAGCGCAGGGGCACCCACAGATACGCAGTATTTT	CAISAGAPTDTQYF
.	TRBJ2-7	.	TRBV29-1	TGCAGCGTTGACTTCCAGGGGTCTCACGAGCAGTACTTC	CSVDFQGSHEQYF
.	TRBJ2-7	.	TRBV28	TGTGCCAGCGTCGACTTGGACTACGAGCAGTACTTC	CASVDLDYEQYF
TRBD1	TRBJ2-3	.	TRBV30	TGTGCCTGTTCCCGGGGACAGGCCACAGATACGCAGTATTTT	CACSRGQATDTQYF
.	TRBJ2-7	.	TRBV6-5	TGTGCCAGCAGTTATAGTGTCTCGACCTACGAGCAGTACTTC	CASSYSVSTYEQYF
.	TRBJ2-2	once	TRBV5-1	TGCGCCAGCATACTTGGTCTGGGTACCGGGGAGCTGTTTTTT	CASILGLGTGELFF
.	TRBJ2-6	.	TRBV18	TGTGCCAGCTCGACGAGGTCTGGGGCCAACGTCCTGACTTTC	CASSTRSGANVLTF
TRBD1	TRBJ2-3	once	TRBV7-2	TGTGCCAGCAGCTATCCTGTGAGGGGACAGATCACAGATACGCAGTATTTT	CASSYPVRGQITDTQYF
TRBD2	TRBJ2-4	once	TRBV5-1	TGCGCCAGCAGCTTGTCTAGCGGGAGGGTGACAGAAAACATTCAGTACTTC	CASSLSSGRVTENIQYF
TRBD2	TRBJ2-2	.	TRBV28	TGTGCCATTAGAGCGGGAGGGTCGGATGCCGGGGAGCTGTTTTTT	CAIRAGGSDAGELFF
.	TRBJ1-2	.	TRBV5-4	TGTGCCAGCAGCTTGAATGCATATGGCTACACCTTC	CASSLNAYGYTF
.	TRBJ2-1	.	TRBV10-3	TGTGCCATCAAGGATACTAGCCGAACGAATGAGCAGTTCTTC	CAIKDTSRTNEQFF
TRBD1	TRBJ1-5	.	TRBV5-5	TGTGCCAGCAGCTTCGGGGGGACAGGGAGGAATAGCAATCAGCCCCAGCATTTT	CASSFGGTGRNSNQPQHF
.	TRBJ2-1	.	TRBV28	TGTGCCATCGGGAGCCCGTTCGCCTACAATGAGCAGTTCTTC	CAIGSPFAYNEQFF
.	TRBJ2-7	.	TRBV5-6	TGTGCCAGCACCATCGGGGACTCGTACTACGAGCAGTACTTC	CASTIGDSYYEQYF
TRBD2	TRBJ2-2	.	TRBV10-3	TGTGCCATCCGGCGACTACTAGCGGGAGAATCGAACACCGGGGAGCTGTTTTTT	CAIRRLLAGESNTGELFF
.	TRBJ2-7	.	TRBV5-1	TGCGCCAGCAGCTTGGAGGACAACCCCTACGAGCAGTACTTC	CASSLEDNPYEQYF
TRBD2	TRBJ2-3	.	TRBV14	TGTGCCAGCAGCCAAGATCATCGGGGGAGGGTGCAAGATACGCAGTATTTT	CASSQDHRGRVQDTQYF
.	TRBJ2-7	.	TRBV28	TGTGCCAGCAGTTTATCCCCCTCCGAGCAGTACTTC	CASSLSPSEQYF
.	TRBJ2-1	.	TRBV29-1	TGCAGCGGCCGGGTCCTCTCCTACAATGAGCAGTTCTTC	CSGRVLSYNEQFF
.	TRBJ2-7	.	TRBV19	TGTGCCAGTAGTTTTCGGGCGAAGGACCGATCCTACGAGCAGTACTTC	CASSFRAKDRSYEQYF
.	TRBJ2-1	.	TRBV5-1	TGCGCCAGCAGCGGGTCCTACAATGAGCAGTTCTTC	CASSGSYNEQFF
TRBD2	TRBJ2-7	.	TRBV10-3	TGTGCCATCACTGGGACTAGCGGTTCCTACGAGCAGTACTTC	CAITGTSGSYEQYF
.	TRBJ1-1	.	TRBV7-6	TGTGCCAGCAGCTTAAGGGGGGAAACTGAAGCTTTCTTT	CASSLRGETEAFF
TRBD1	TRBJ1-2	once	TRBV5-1	TGCGCCAGCAGCTCGGGACAGGGGGCAAGTGGCTACACCTTC	CASSSGQGASGYTF
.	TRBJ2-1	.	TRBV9	TGTGCCAGCAGCGTAGCGGAGCAGAATGAGCAGTTCTTC	CASSVAEQNEQFF
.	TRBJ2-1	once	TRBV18	TGTGCCAGCTCACTCCTTAGGGACCCCACTGTGGGCTCCTACAATGAGCAGTTCTTC	CASSLLRDPTVGSYNEQFF
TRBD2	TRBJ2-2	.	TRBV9	TGTGCCAGCAGCTTCGAAGCGGGAGGGAACACCGGGGAGCTGTTTTTT	CASSFEAGGNTGELFF